Following are 20 T cell receptor beta chains from one sample sequenced in a study of blood T cell repertoires in COVID-19 (dated by TCRdb to 2020 to 2022). The method behind the library was the immunoSEQ multiplex PCR assay. The table comes from immuneACCESS by way of TCRdb, which keeps in-frame sequences with V and J called. Part of the clones is missing from these tables; in studies checked, under half for an unresolved V gene and the rest for unknown reasons. The sample includes roughly 30,000 clones, with about 80% observed a single time. About 40% of the sample goes to the ten largest clones. Sequencing was performed on peripheral blood. These receptors were obtained from a man aged 70-80 years with acute or convalescent COVID-19.

This clone was found once. Here the CDR3 reads CASSSGLVRGHGELFF. CDR3 coding DNA: TGTGCCAGCAGCTCGGGACTAGTGAGGGGCCACGGGGAGCTGTTTTTT. The J gene is TRBJ2-2, the V gene TRBV7-3; 8 nucleotides match TRBD2. The CDR3 runs to 16 residues. The J segment lost 7 bases and the V segment lost 4 bases, leaving 11 bases of the junction unmatched. Germline CDR1 SGHTA, CDR2 FQGTGA. The complete variable domain, with remaining parts taken from reference TRBV7-3 and TRBJ2-2, reads GAGVSQTPSNKVTEKGKYVELRCDPISGHTALYWYRQSLGQGPEFLIYFQGTGAADDSGLPNDRFFAVRPEGSVSTLKIQRTERGDSAVYLCASSSGLVRGHGELFFGEGSRLTVL.

This chain links TRBV28 with TRBJ1-2, with D perhaps TRBD1 (5 bases). The CDR3 has 12 residues. The V end lost 7 bases, the J end lost 3 bases, and 9 bases lay between the germline ends. Germline V gene sequence: CDR1 MDHEN, CDR2 SYDVKM. CDR3 region: CASNPGYYGYTF. In DNA form, the CDR3 reads TGTGCCAGCAATCCAGGGTACTATGGCTACACCTTC.

The rearrangement links TRBV28 to TRBJ2-2; 8 bases match TRBD2. The CDR3 covers 17 residues. Germline trimming cut 3 bases from V and 7 bases from J; bases unmatched to any gene: 13. The V gene's germline CDR1 is MDHEN and CDR2 SYDVKM. DNA for the CDR3: TGTGCCAGCAGTTTTGAGTTTACCCGGGGGGGCTTCGGGGAGCTGTTTTTT. Translated: CASSFEFTRGGFGELFF.

In its sample, this clone was seen a few times. V is TRBV28 and J is TRBJ1-2; D possibly corresponds to TRBD1 (6 bases). Germline CDR1 and CDR2: MDHEN and SYDVKM. V gave up 7 bases and J gave up 8 bases, with 20 bases separating them. The CDR3 runs 14 residues. This CDR3 reads CASTTQLQGAGYTF. CDR3 in DNA: TGTGCCAGCACCACTCAATTACAGGGTGCCGGCTACACCTTC.

The rearrangement links TRBV4-2 to TRBJ2-3, with D tentatively TRBD2 (6 bases). With 7 bases removed from V and 4 bases from J, the gap between germline ends came to 30 bases. Germline CDR1 LGHNA, CDR2 YNFKEQ. This CDR3 region has 19 residues. The CDR3 is CASTPKRGAGWQASDTQYF. The CDR3 DNA reads TGTGCCAGCACCCCTAAGCGTGGGGCGGGATGGCAGGCCTCAGATACGCAGTATTTT.

This clone was observed a few times. The chain combines TRBV28 with TRBJ1-2; possibly TRBD1 for D (5 bases). CDR1 is MDHEN, CDR2 SYDVKM, per germline. The V gene lost 6 bases and the J gene lost 4 bases, with 15 bases spanning the gap. The length of the CDR3 is 14 residues. The CDR3 DNA follows: TGTGCCAGCAGCACCGTTCGGGGGAGCTATGGCTACACCTTC. It yields the protein CASSTVRGSYGYTF.

This clone was found once. The chain employs TRBV11-2 and TRBJ2-5, with D perhaps TRBD1 (5 bases). V was pared by 4 bases and J by 2 bases, with 11 bases between. CDR1 is SGHAT, CDR2 FQNNGV, per germline. The CDR3 is 14 residues long. Here the CDR3 DNA reads TGTGCCAGCAGCTCACAACAGGTTCAAGAGACCCAGTACTTC. Amino acid sequence: CASSSQQVQETQYF.

This clone was found once. Written as DNA, the CDR3 is TGTGCCAGCAGCCAACAGGGCCGGTCTAATGAAAAACTGTTTTTT. It codes for CASSQQGRSNEKLFF. This chain uses TRBV3-1 (or the pseudogene TRBV3-2) with TRBJ1-4; weak D call: TRBD1 (5 bases). Germline values: CDR1 LGHDT, CDR2 YNNKEL (reference sequence). There are 15 residues in the CDR3. V was pared by 2 bases and J by 3 bases, with 10 bases between.

This chain joins TRBV14 and TRBJ1-1; no firm D call. Trimming removed 1 base from V and 4 bases from J, with 4 bases in between. The CDR3 is 12 residues long. Germline V lookup: CDR1 SGHDN, CDR2 FVKESK. The CDR3 sequence: CASSQVGTEAFF. The CDR3 DNA follows: TGTGCCAGCAGCCAAGTCGGCACTGAAGCTTTCTTT.

The rearrangement joins TRBV3-1 (or the pseudogene TRBV3-2) to TRBJ2-3; TRBD2 matches at 9 bases. After removal of 6 bases from V and 2 bases from J, the junction contained 3 bases not matched to a gene. Germline-derived CDR1 and CDR2 are LGHDT and YNNKEL (reference sequence). This CDR3 spans 14 amino acids. The CDR3 spells CASSRTSDTDTQYF. CDR3 coding DNA: TGTGCCAGCAGTCGGACTAGCGACACAGATACGCAGTATTTT.

This chain joins TRBV5-1 and TRBJ2-7; no firm D call. The CDR3 totals 15 residues. Deletions cut 1 base from V and 3 bases from J, with 14 bases between. The V gene's germline CDR1 is SGHRS and CDR2 YFSETQ. As DNA, the CDR3 is TGCGCCAGCAGCTTGTTGAGTGACACCTTCTACGAGCAGTACTTC. Protein sequence: CASSLLSDTFYEQYF.

The chain combines TRBV19 with TRBJ2-3; the match to TRBD2 covers 8 bases. Trimming removed 7 bases from V and 2 bases from J; junction bases left unmatched: 5. CDR3 length: 14 amino acids. Germline assignment: CDR1 LNHDA and CDR2 SQIVND (reference sequence). CDR3 region: CASTQRGHTDTQYF. The CDR3 DNA reads TGTGCCAGTACCCAGCGGGGGCACACAGATACGCAGTATTTT.

This sequence joins TRBV6-4 and TRBJ2-3, with no clear D. The CDR3 sequence is 14 residues long. Germline values: CDR1 MRHNA, CDR2 SNTAGT. Trimming left V 6 bases short and J 0 bases short, with 10 bases between. The CDR3 nucleotides read TGTGCCAGCAGGCAGGATCCTAGCACAGATACGCAGTATTTT. It codes for CASRQDPSTDTQYF.

This CDR3 reads CASSRMSGLAGFGNTQYF. The DNA of the CDR3 is TGTGCCAGCAGCCGTATGTCGGGACTAGCGGGATTTGGAAATACGCAGTATTTT. The chain carries TRBV5-5 and TRBJ2-3; 13 bases are a match to TRBD2. Germline values: CDR1 SGHKS, CDR2 YYEKEE (reference sequence). The J segment lost 7 bases and the V segment lost 4 bases, leaving 15 bases of the junction unmatched. The CDR3 loop spans 18 amino acids.

The V gene is TRBV6-2 or TRBV6-3, the J gene TRBJ2-5, with D possibly TRBD2 on 6 matching bases. CDR1 is MNHEY, CDR2 SVGEGT, per germline. The CDR3 is made up of 13 amino acids. Trimming took off 4 bases at V and 3 bases at J, with 9 bases between the two ends. For the CDR3, the DNA is TGTGCCAGCAGTTGGGGGAGGAAAGAGACCCAGTACTTC. The encoded protein is CASSWGRKETQYF.

This clone has only a few counts. The chain recombines TRBV6-5 with TRBJ2-1; tentatively, D is TRBD2 (6 bases). Trimming shortened V by 0 bases and J by 3 bases, and 12 bases separated the two germline ends. Germline CDR1 reads MNHEY; CDR2 reads SVGAGI. This CDR3 comprises 16 residues. The CDR3 loop reads CASSYSRRGSYNEQFF. The CDR3, as DNA: TGTGCCAGCAGTTACTCGAGGAGGGGAAGCTACAATGAGCAGTTCTTC.

The V call is TRBV7-2, the J call TRBJ2-7; 8 bases line up with TRBD2. V lost 1 base and J lost 3; bases outside the gene matches: 5. The CDR3 is made up of 15 amino acids. Germline V gives CDR1 SGHTA, CDR2 FQGNSA. The CDR3 is CASSLVAGGSYEQYF. The CDR3 coding sequence is TGTGCCAGCAGCTTAGTTGCGGGGGGAAGCTACGAGCAGTACTTC.

This rearrangement joins TRBV3-1 (or the pseudogene TRBV3-2) to TRBJ1-1; no clear D. CDR3 length: 13 residues. Trimming cost V 3 bases and J 2 bases, with 7 bases left between them. The V gene's germline CDR1 is LGHDT and CDR2 YNNKEL (reference sequence). The CDR3 is CASSQAGNTEAFF. CDR3 nucleotide sequence: TGTGCCAGCAGCCAGGCAGGAAACACTGAAGCTTTCTTT.

This chain connects TRBV7-2 to TRBJ1-6, with 8 nucleotides matching TRBD1. After removal of 4 bases from V and 8 bases from J, the junction contained 7 bases not matched to a gene. The CDR3 covers 15 residues. The germline gives CDR1 SGHTA, CDR2 FQGNSA. The CDR3 reads CASSWWTGRDSPLHF. CDR3 coding DNA: TGTGCCAGCAGCTGGTGGACAGGGAGGGATTCACCCCTCCACTTT.

This sequence joins TRBV30 and TRBJ2-3, with D possibly being TRBD2 (5 bases). The CDR3 spans 14 residues. V gave up 1 base and J gave up 4 bases, with 12 bases separating them. Looked up from germline, CDR1 is GTSNPN and CDR2 is SVGIG (reference sequence). CDR3: CAWSGEQEADTQYF. The CDR3 bases are TGTGCCTGGAGTGGGGAGCAAGAGGCAGATACGCAGTATTTT.